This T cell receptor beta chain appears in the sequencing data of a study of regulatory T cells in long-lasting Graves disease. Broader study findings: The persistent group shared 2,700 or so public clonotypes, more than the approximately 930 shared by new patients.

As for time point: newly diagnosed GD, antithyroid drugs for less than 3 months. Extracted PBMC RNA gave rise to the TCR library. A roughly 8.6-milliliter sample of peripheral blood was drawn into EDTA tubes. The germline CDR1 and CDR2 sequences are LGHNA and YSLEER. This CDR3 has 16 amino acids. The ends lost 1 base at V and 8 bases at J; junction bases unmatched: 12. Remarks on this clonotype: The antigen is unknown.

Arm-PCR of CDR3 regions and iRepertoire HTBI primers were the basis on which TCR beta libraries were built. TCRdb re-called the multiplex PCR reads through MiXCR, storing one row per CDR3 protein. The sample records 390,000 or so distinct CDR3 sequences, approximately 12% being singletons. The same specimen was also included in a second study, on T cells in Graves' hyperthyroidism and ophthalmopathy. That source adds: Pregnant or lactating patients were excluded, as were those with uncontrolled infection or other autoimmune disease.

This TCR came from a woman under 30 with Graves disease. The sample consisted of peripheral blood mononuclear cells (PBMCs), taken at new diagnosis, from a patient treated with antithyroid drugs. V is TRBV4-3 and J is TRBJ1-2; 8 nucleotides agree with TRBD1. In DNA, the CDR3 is TGCGCCAGCAGCCAAGGTGTCAGGGGGCCTCTAAGCGGCTACACCTTC. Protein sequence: CASSQGVRGPLSGYTF.